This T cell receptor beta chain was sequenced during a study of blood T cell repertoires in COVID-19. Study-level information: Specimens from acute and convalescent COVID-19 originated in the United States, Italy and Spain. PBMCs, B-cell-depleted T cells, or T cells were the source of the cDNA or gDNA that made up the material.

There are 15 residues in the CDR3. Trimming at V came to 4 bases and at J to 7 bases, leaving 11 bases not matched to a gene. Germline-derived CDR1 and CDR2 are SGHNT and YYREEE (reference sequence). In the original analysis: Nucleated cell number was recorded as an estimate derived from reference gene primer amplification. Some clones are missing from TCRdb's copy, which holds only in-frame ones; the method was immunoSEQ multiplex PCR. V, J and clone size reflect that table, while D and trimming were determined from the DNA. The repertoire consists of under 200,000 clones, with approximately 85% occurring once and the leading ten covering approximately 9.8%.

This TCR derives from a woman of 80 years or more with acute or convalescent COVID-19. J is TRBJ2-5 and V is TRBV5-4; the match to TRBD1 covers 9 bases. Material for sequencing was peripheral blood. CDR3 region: CASSTRDREVGTQYF. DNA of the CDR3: TGTGCCAGCAGCACCCGGGACAGGGAAGTAGGGACCCAGTACTTC. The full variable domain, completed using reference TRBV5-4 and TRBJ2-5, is ETGVTQSPTHLIKTRGQQVTLRCSSQSGHNTVSWYQQALGQGPQFIFQYYREEENGRGNFPPRFSGLQFPNYSSELNVNALELDDSALYLCASSTRDREVGTQYFGPGTRLLVL.